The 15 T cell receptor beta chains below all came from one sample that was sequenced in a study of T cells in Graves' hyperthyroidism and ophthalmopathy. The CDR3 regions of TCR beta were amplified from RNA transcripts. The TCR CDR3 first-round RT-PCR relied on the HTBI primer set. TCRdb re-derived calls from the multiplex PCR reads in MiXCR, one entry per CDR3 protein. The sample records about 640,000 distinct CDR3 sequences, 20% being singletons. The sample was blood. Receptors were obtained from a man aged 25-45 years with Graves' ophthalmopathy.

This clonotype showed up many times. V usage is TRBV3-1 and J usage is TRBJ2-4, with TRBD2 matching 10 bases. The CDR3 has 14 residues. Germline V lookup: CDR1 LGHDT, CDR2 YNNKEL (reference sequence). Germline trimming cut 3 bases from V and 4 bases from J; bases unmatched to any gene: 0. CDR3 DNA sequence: TGTGCCAGCAGCCATAGCGGGAGGAAAAACATTCAGTACTTC. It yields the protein CASSHSGRKNIQYF.

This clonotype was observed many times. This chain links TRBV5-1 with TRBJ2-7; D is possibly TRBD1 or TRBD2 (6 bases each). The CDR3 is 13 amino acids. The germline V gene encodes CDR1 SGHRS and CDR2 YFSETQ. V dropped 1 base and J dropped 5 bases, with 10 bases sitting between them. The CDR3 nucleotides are TGCGCCAGCAGCTTGCCGGGGGCAGACGAGCAGTACTTC. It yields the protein CASSLPGADEQYF.

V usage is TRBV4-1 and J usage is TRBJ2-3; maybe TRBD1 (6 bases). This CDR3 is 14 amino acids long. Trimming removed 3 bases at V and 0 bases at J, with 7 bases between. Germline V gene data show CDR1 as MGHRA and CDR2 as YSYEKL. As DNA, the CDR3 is TGCGCCAGCAGCCATCAGGGGAGCACAGATACGCAGTATTTT. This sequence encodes CASSHQGSTDTQYF.

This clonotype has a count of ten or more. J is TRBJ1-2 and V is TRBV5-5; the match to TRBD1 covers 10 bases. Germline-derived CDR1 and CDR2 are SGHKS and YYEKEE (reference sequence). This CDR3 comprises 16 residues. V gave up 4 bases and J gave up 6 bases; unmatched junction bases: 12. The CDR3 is CASSPGFRQGANGYTF. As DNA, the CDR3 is TGTGCCAGCAGCCCAGGGTTCAGACAGGGGGCTAATGGCTACACCTTC.

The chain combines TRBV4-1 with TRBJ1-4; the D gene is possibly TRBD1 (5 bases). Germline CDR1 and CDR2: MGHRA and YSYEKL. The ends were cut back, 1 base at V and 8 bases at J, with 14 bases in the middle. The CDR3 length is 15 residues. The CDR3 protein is CASSQVHGTGEKLFF. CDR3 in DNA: TGCGCCAGCAGCCAAGTACATGGGACGGGGGAAAAACTGTTTTTT.

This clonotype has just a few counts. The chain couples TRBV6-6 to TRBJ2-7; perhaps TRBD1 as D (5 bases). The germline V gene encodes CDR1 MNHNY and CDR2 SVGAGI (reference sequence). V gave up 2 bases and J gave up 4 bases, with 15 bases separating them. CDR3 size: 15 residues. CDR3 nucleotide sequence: TGTGCCAGCAGTTACAGCAGGGTGGATCCTTACGAGCAGTACTTC. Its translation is CASSYSRVDPYEQYF.

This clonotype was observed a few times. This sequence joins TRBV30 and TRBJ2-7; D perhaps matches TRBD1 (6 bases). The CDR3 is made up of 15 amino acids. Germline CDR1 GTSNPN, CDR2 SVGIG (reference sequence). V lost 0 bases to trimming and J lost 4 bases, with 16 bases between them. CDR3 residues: CAWSVPTGKSYEQYF. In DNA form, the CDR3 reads TGTGCCTGGAGTGTACCAACAGGGAAAAGTTACGAGCAGTACTTC.

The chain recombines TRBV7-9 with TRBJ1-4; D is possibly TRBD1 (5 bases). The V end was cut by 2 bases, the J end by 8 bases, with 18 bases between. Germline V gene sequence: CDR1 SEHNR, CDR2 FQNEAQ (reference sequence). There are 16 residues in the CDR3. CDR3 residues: CASSLFLGAGNEKLFF. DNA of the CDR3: TGTGCCAGCAGCTTATTTTTAGGAGCAGGGAACGAAAAACTGTTTTTT.

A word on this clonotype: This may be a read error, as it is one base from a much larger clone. The CDR3 region is CVSTGTSGHTDTQYF. The CDR3 region has the DNA TGTGTCAGCACCGGGACTAGCGGTCACACAGATACGCAGTATTTT. J is TRBJ2-3 and V is TRBV2; 11 bases are shared with TRBD2. The CDR3 sequence is 15 residues long. Germline V lookup: CDR1 SNHLY, CDR2 FYNNEI.

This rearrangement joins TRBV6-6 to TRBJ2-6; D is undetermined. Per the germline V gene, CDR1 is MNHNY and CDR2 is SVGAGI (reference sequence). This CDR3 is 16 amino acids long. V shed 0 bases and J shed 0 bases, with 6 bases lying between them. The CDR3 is CASSYSIRSGANVLTF. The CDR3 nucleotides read TGTGCCAGCAGTTACTCTATCCGCTCTGGGGCCAACGTCCTGACTTTC.

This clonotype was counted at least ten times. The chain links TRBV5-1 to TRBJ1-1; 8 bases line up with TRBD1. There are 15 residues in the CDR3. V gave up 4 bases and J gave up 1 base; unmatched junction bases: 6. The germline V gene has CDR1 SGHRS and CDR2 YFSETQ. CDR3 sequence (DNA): TGCGCCAGCAGCACCGGACAGGGCGGGAACACTGAAGCTTTCTTT. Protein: CASSTGQGGNTEAFF. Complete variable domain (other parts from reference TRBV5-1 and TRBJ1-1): KAGVTQTPRYLIKTRGQQVTLSCSPISGHRSVSWYQQTPGQGLQFLFEYFSETQRNKGNFPGRFSGRQFSNSRSEMNVSTLELGDSALYLCASSTGQGGNTEAFFGQGTRLTVV.

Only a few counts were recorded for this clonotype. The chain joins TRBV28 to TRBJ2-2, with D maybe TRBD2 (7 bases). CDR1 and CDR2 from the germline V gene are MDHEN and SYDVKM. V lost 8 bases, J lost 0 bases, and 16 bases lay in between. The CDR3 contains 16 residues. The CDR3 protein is CASGLGTFTNTGELFF. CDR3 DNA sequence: TGTGCCAGCGGACTAGGGACATTCACGAACACCGGGGAGCTGTTTTTT.

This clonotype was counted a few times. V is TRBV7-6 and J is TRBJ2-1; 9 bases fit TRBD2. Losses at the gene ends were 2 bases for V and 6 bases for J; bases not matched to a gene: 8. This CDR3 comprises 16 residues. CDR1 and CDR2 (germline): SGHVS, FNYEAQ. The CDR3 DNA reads TGTGCCAGCAGCTTAATGCGGGAGGGCCGGGGCAATGAGCAGTTCTTC. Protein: CASSLMREGRGNEQFF.

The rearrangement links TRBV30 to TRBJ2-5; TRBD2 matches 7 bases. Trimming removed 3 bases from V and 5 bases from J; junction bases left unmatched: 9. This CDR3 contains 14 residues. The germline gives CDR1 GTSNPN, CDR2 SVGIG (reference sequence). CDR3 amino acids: CAWRPTGTIETQYF. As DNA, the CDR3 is TGTGCCTGGAGACCGACCGGGACTATTGAGACCCAGTACTTC.

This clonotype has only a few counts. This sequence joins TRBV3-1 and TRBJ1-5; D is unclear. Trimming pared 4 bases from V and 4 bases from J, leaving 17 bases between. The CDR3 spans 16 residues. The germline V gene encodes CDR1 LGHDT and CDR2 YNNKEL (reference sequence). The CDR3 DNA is TGTGCCAGCAGCCCAACTGGGCAGACGATAAATCAGCCCCAGCATTTT. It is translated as CASSPTGQTINQPQHF.